These 14 T cell receptor beta chains share one sample of origin, sequenced in a study of response to subunit inactivated influenza vaccine (dated by TCRdb to 2017 to 2018). Libraries were prepared through RT-PCR. Instrument used: Illumina HiSeq 2500. Clones were called with MiXCR by TCRdb after fastp trimmed the public reads at Q25, and only in-frame beta chains were retained. Rows are unified per CDR3 protein, each entry keeping the most common DNA and genes. The sample table contains more than 450,000 distinct CDR3 sequences; only one count was recorded for about 10% of them. Approximately 11% of the sample lies in the top ten. The sample was also reused in another study, on T cells expressing NK-cell markers. The second investigation adds: TCR beta cDNA libraries were made by 5'RACE template switching that added a universal primer site and unique molecular identifiers.

Sequenced material: PBMCs from blood, taken on the day of vaccination. These TCRs come from a man aged 45-65 years who received an inactivated influenza vaccine. Donor details come from another sample of the same person, matched by shared clones.

This clonotype was counted once. The gene calls are TRBV11-2 and TRBJ2-1, with TRBD2 matching over 13 bases. This CDR3 has 15 residues. The germline V gene encodes CDR1 SGHAT and CDR2 FQNNGV. The V and J ends lost 5 bases and 8 bases, in that order; junction bases with no gene match: 6. CDR3 loop: CASSRGLAGRDEQFF. DNA of the CDR3: TGTGCCAGCAGCAGGGGACTAGCGGGACGCGATGAGCAGTTCTTC.

This clonotype has just a few counts. This chain uses TRBV4-1 with TRBJ1-1, with D hard to call. CDR3 size: 16 residues. Germline lookup yields CDR1 MGHRA and CDR2 YSYEKL. V dropped 2 bases and J dropped 2 bases, with 15 bases sitting between them. DNA for the CDR3: TGCGCCAGCAGCCAACTTCCGGGAGGCTTCAACACTGAAGCTTTCTTT. Protein product: CASSQLPGGFNTEAFF.

This clonotype was found a few times. J is TRBJ2-7 and V is TRBV20-1; 9 bases are shared with TRBD2. Per the germline V gene, CDR1 is DFQATT and CDR2 is SNEGSKA (reference sequence). This CDR3 comprises 14 residues. V trimming: 6 bases; J trimming: 6 bases; junction bases outside the gene matches: 12. CDR3 sequence (DNA): TGCAGTGCCCCAAGCGGGGGGTCAGCGGGCGAGCAGTACTTC. It translates to CSAPSGGSAGEQYF.

This rearrangement joins TRBV5-1 to TRBJ2-7, with D possibly matching TRBD1 (6 bases). Trimming left V 7 bases short and J 0 bases short, with 8 bases between. This CDR3 contains 12 residues. Germline V lookup: CDR1 SGHRS, CDR2 YFSETQ. The CDR3: CASQGISYEQYF. DNA for the CDR3: TGCGCCAGCCAGGGGATCTCCTACGAGCAGTACTTC.

Of note for this clonotype: This sequence may be a read error, since a much larger clone differs from it by one base. The CDR3 spells CSSSLAGARTDTQYF. The CDR3 bases are TGTTCCAGCAGTTTAGCGGGAGCCCGCACAGATACGCAGTATTTT. The J gene is TRBJ2-3, the V gene TRBV12-3 or TRBV12-4; 9 bases are a match to TRBD2. The CDR3 runs 15 residues.

The genes are TRBV28 and TRBJ2-2; 12 bases fit TRBD2. V shed 5 bases, J shed 5 bases, and the junction held 9 bases outside the gene matches. CDR1 is MDHEN and CDR2 is SYDVKM in the germline V gene. The CDR3 consists of 17 residues. CDR3 sequence (DNA): TGTGCCAGCAGTCATCTTCTAGCGGGAGGGCCTACCGGGGAGCTGTTTTTT. It specifies CASSHLLAGGPTGELFF.

This clonotype has a count of ten or more. The rearrangement joins TRBV29-1 to TRBJ2-2, with 8 nucleotides matching TRBD1. The CDR3 has 15 residues. Per germline, CDR1 SQVTM and CDR2 ANQGSEA. V was pared by 7 bases and J by 8 bases, with 15 bases of the junction left unmatched. DNA of the CDR3: TGCAGCGCCGACTCAGGGGGCGGATCTTTGGGGGAGCTGTTTTTT. It yields the protein CSADSGGGSLGELFF.

Only a few counts were recorded for this clonotype. This chain joins TRBV12-3 or TRBV12-4 and TRBJ2-7; 8 nucleotides line up with TRBD1. Germline trimming cut 2 bases from V and 0 bases from J; bases unmatched to any gene: 18. The CDR3 runs 20 residues. DNA of the CDR3: TGTGCCAGCAGTTTACTCCTCAGGACAGGGACTTTCCCGGGCTCCTACGAGCAGTACTTC. This sequence encodes CASSLLLRTGTFPGSYEQYF.

V and J are TRBV24-1 and TRBJ1-1; D might be TRBD1 (5 bases). The CDR3 is made up of 13 amino acids. Trimming stripped 2 bases from V and 8 bases from J, with 11 bases between. From germline, CDR1 is KGHDR and CDR2 SFDVKD. This CDR3 is CATSDYRRGEAFF. The CDR3 bases are TGTGCCACCAGTGATTACCGACGGGGGGAAGCTTTCTTT.

V gene TRBV4-1 combines with J gene TRBJ2-1, with TRBD1 matching 9 bases. Losses at the gene ends were 3 bases for V and 7 bases for J; bases not matched to a gene: 10. CDR1 is MGHRA, CDR2 YSYEKL, per germline. The CDR3 loop spans 16 amino acids. The CDR3 sequence is CASSQGTGGVRNEQFF. DNA for the CDR3: TGCGCCAGCAGCCAGGGAACAGGGGGCGTAAGGAATGAGCAGTTCTTC.

V is TRBV6-2 or TRBV6-3 and J is TRBJ2-3, with 7 bases lining up with TRBD1. Trimming at V came to 9 bases and at J to 0 bases, leaving 3 bases not matched to a gene. CDR1 MNHEY and CDR2 SVGEGT come from the germline V gene. This CDR3 has 13 amino acids. DNA for the CDR3: TGTGCCAGTCGGGACAGCAGCACAGATACGCAGTATTTT. Amino acid sequence: CASRDSSTDTQYF.

This clonotype has more than one count but fewer than ten. J is TRBJ2-3 and V is TRBV11-2; 10 bases are shared with TRBD2. This CDR3 is built from 16 residues. From germline, CDR1 is SGHAT and CDR2 FQNNGV. The junction had 5 bases not matched to a gene; V was cut back by 5 bases and J by 0 bases. This chain's CDR3 is CASSDGAGGSTDTQYF. The CDR3 nucleotides are TGTGCCAGCAGCGACGGAGCGGGAGGGAGCACAGATACGCAGTATTTT.

The gene calls are TRBV18 and TRBJ2-5, with a tentative D call TRBD1 (5 bases). CDR1 and CDR2 from the germline V gene are KGHSH and LQKENI. The V and J ends lost 5 bases and 4 bases respectively, with 14 bases between them. The CDR3 spans 14 residues. The CDR3 bases are TGTGCCAGCTCATCAGGGCTGGGTGGAGAGACCCAGTACTTC. Its translation is CASSSGLGGETQYF.

This clonotype was observed a few times. The chain uses TRBV7-9 and TRBJ1-5; possible D gene TRBD1, 6 bases. CDR1 SEHNR and CDR2 FQNEAQ come from the germline V gene (reference sequence). The CDR3 spans 13 residues. With 11 bases removed from V and 7 bases from J, the gap between germline ends came to 18 bases. The CDR3, as DNA: TGTGCCGTCACCCGGGGGGCGAGGCAGCCCCAGCATTTT. This encodes CAVTRGARQPQHF.